What follows is one T cell receptor (beta chain) and its context. Its target is unknown. This sample stems from a study of cytomegalovirus exposure and HLA in healthy donors. The wider study: Clustering assigned 81% of the 350 to 400 genotyped donors to the Caucasian-associated ancestry cluster. Points from the study as a whole: CMV antigen specificity of three CMV-associated chains was confirmed in vitro. Earlier analysis found most TCR beta V segments productive about 87% or about 30% of the time. Later on, an analysis tied about 17,000 TCR beta sequences to HLA alleles at 0.05 false discovery rate.

Trimming pared 10 bases from V and 4 bases from J, leaving 22 bases between. CDR3 length: 15 residues. CDR1 is MDHEN, CDR2 SYDVKM, per germline. It was with 60 Vbeta and 13 Jbeta primers that the PCR ran. TCRdb's copy holds only in-frame clones and misses some; the assay was immunoSEQ multiplex PCR. The sample lists roughly 200,000 clones; around 87% were seen once. This sequence joins TRBV28 and TRBJ2-5, with D perhaps TRBD1 (6 bases). Sequencing was done on a sample of PBMCs. The sequence was collected from a boy younger than 10 in good health and CMV-seronegative. The CDR3 nucleotides read TGTGCCACCCTTGGAACAGGGATGCTCCGAGAGACCCAGTACTTC. Residues: CATLGTGMLRETQYF.